A single sample gave rise to the 20 T cell receptor beta chains below, sequenced in a study of cytomegalovirus exposure and HLA in healthy donors. Primers for the PCR totalled 60 Vbeta and 13 Jbeta. Profiling relied on immunoSEQ multiplex PCR, and the TCRdb table lists in-frame clones only, not all of them. The sample table includes some 80,000 clones. The sample taken for sequencing was PBMCs. These receptors were collected from a man in his fifties or sixties in good health and CMV-seropositive.

The rearrangement joins TRBV19 to TRBJ2-7, with 9 bases identical to TRBD1. V lost 3 bases, J lost 7 bases, and 7 bases stayed unmatched. The germline V gene encodes CDR1 LNHDA and CDR2 SQIVND (reference sequence). The CDR3 length is 14 residues. This CDR3 is CASSIRDRVREQYF. The CDR3 nucleotides are TGTGCCAGTAGTATTAGGGACAGGGTGCGGGAGCAGTACTTC. Based on the CDR3 plus reference TRBV19 and TRBJ2-7, the full variable domain is DGGITQSPKYLFRKEGQNVTLSCEQNLNHDAMYWYRQDPGQGLRLIYYSQIVNDFQKGDIAEGYSVSREKKESFPLTVTSAQKNPTAFYLCASSIRDRVREQYFGPGTRLTVT.

V gene TRBV30 combines with J gene TRBJ1-3; D is unclear. V lost 1 base to trimming and J lost 0 bases, with 10 bases between them. The CDR3 covers 15 residues. Germline V CDR1 and CDR2: GTSNPN, SVGIG (reference sequence). DNA for the CDR3: TGTGCCTGGAGTGCCGCTCGGTCCTCTGGAAACACCATATATTTT. Translation gives CAWSAARSSGNTIYF.

The chain combines TRBV7-2 with TRBJ1-3, with TRBD1 as a possible D gene (6 bases). V shed 1 base and J shed 7 bases, with 14 bases lying between them. The CDR3 consists of 15 residues. CDR1 is SGHTA and CDR2 is FQGNSA in the germline V gene. The CDR3 nucleotides read TGTGCCAGCAGCTTAGGGGGGCAATACGGGAACACCATATATTTT. It translates to CASSLGGQYGNTIYF.

The chain employs TRBV6-1 and TRBJ1-3; D is unresolved. The germline CDR1 and CDR2 sequences are MNHNS and SASEGT. The CDR3 has 14 amino acids. V gave up 6 bases and J gave up 3 bases, with 12 bases separating them. The CDR3 DNA reads TGTGCCAGCAGCGAACTAGTCGATGGAAACACCATATATTTT. Residues: CASSELVDGNTIYF.

This chain connects TRBV6-1 to TRBJ2-7; a possible D gene is TRBD1 (6 bases). This CDR3 is built from 14 residues. V lost 8 bases, J lost 1 base, and 15 bases lay in between. CDR1 and CDR2 from the germline V gene are MNHNS and SASEGT. CDR3 amino acids: CASQTGAMSYEQYV. In DNA, the CDR3 is TGTGCCAGCCAGACAGGAGCAATGTCCTACGAGCAGTACGTC.

The rearrangement joins TRBV25-1 to TRBJ2-6, with unresolved D. Germline CDR1 and CDR2: MGHDK and SYGVNS. The CDR3 has 14 residues. The V end was cut by 6 bases, the J end by 0 bases, with 6 bases between. DNA of the CDR3: TGTGCCAGCAGCAGAAGCTCTGGGGCCAACGTCCTGACTTTC. Translated, it gives CASSRSSGANVLTF.

The chain couples TRBV6-5 to TRBJ1-1; D possibly corresponds to TRBD1 (6 bases). Germline CDR1 and CDR2: MNHEY and SVGAGI. Trimming removed 7 bases at V and 3 bases at J, with 15 bases between. This CDR3 region has 14 residues. CDR3 sequence (DNA): TGTGCCAGCACTCTGCCAGGGGTTGACACTGAAGCTTTCTTT. This codes for CASTLPGVDTEAFF.

This chain links TRBV5-4 with TRBJ2-2, with 10 bases that match TRBD1. This CDR3 comprises 15 residues. With 6 bases clipped from V and 5 bases from J, the junction kept 7 bases outside the gene matches. From germline, CDR1 is SGHNT and CDR2 YYREEE (reference sequence). CDR3 sequence: CASIGTGAQTGELFF. The CDR3 DNA reads TGTGCCAGCATCGGGACAGGGGCACAGACCGGGGAGCTGTTTTTT.

Worth noting for this clone: Its ends do not fully match the called genes, so a read error is possible. The chain links TRBV5-1 to TRBJ1-1, with 9 nucleotides matching TRBD1. CDR1 is SGHRS and CDR2 is YFSETQ in the germline V gene. The length of the CDR3 is 14 residues. The CDR3 DNA follows: TGCGCCAGCAGCCCCGGGACAGGGAACCCTGAAGCTTTCTTT. Translating it yields CASSPGTGNPEAFF.

J is TRBJ1-1 and V is TRBV5-1; 10 bases are a match to TRBD1. J was trimmed by 5 bases and V by 4 bases; bases with no gene match: 14. The CDR3 extends over 17 amino acids. The germline CDR1 and CDR2 sequences are SGHRS and YFSETQ. CDR3 sequence (DNA): TGCGCCAGCAGCCTACACCCGGGACAGGGGATGAGTACTGAAGCTTTCTTT. It translates to CASSLHPGQGMSTEAFF.

The chain is built from TRBV7-9 and TRBJ2-2, with D perhaps TRBD1 (5 bases). V lost 2 bases and J lost 7, with 14 bases in between. Germline V lookup: CDR1 SEHNR, CDR2 FQNEAQ (reference sequence). This CDR3 has 15 residues. The CDR3 DNA reads as TGTGCCAGCAGCTTACTCCCCAAAGGGGACGGGGAGCTGTTTTTT. Amino acid sequence: CASSLLPKGDGELFF.

This rearrangement joins TRBV6-5 to TRBJ2-3; D possibly corresponds to TRBD2 (5 bases). Germline V gives CDR1 MNHEY, CDR2 SVGAGI. The V and J ends lost 8 bases and 5 bases respectively, with 11 bases between them. The CDR3 runs to 12 residues. The CDR3 here is CASLGSKDTQYF. The CDR3 DNA reads as TGTGCCAGCCTAGGGAGTAAAGATACGCAGTATTTT.

The chain combines TRBV4-1 with TRBJ2-2, with 7 bases fitting TRBD2. The trim removed 3 bases at V and 4 bases at J, leaving 5 bases unmatched. The CDR3 sequence is 15 residues long. Germline CDR1 reads MGHRA; CDR2 reads YSYEKL. The CDR3 region has the DNA TGCGCCAGCAGCCATGGGAGGGCCACCACCGGGGAGCTGTTTTTT. This gives the protein CASSHGRATTGELFF.

The rearrangement uses TRBV27 and TRBJ2-2; TRBD2 might be the D (6 bases). The CDR3 spans 18 residues. V lost 3 bases to trimming and J lost 6 bases, with 23 bases between them. Germline V gene lookup returns CDR1 MNHEY and CDR2 SMNVEV (reference sequence). The CDR3 region has the DNA TGTGCCAGCAGTTTTATGCCCCCGGGGGTCCAATATGCCGGGGAGCTGTTTTTT. Translation gives CASSFMPPGVQYAGELFF.

The V gene is TRBV7-3, the J gene TRBJ2-7; D is possibly TRBD2 (5 bases). V lost 4 bases and J 7 bases, leaving 20 bases between the germline ends. The CDR3 has 15 residues. Germline V gives CDR1 SGHTA, CDR2 FQGTGA. In nucleotides, the CDR3 is TGTGCCAGCAGCTCTCTCGGGATCCAAAGGGAAGAGCAGTACGTC. It encodes CASSSLGIQREEQYV.

This sequence joins TRBV7-6 and TRBJ2-2; perhaps TRBD1 as D (6 bases). V dropped 5 bases and J dropped 6 bases, with 10 bases sitting between them. CDR3 length: 13 amino acids. Germline-derived CDR1 and CDR2 are SGHVS and FNYEAQ. CDR3 protein: CASSPWGPGELFF. The CDR3 coding sequence is TGTGCCAGCAGCCCCTGGGGGCCCGGGGAGCTGTTTTTT.

The V call is TRBV2, the J call TRBJ1-2, with 7 bases identical to TRBD1. Trimming took 7 bases from V and 4 from J; bases not matched to a gene: 15. The CDR3 is 16 amino acids. Germline V gene sequence: CDR1 SNHLY, CDR2 FYNNEI. The CDR3 region has the DNA TGTGCCAGCACCATCAAGGGGGCAGGACCTATCTATGGCTACACCTTC. Encoded protein: CASTIKGAGPIYGYTF.

The rearrangement uses TRBV11-2 and TRBJ1-1; TRBD1 matches 11 bases. This CDR3 comprises 14 residues. V lost 3 bases and J lost 4; bases outside the gene matches: 1. In germline, CDR1 is SGHAT, CDR2 FQNNGV. In DNA form, the CDR3 reads TGTGCCAGCAGCTTGGGACAGGGGGGCACTGAAGCTTTCTTT. This translates into CASSLGQGGTEAFF.

This chain links TRBV18 with TRBJ2-5, with 8 bases fitting TRBD1. This CDR3 contains 18 residues. The ends lost 2 bases at V and 2 bases at J; junction bases unmatched: 13. Germline CDR1 KGHSH, CDR2 LQKENI. The CDR3 DNA reads TGTGCCAGCTCACCAGTACCAATGACAGGGGCTCGACAAGAGACCCAGTACTTC. Translated, it gives CASSPVPMTGARQETQYF.

The chain is built from TRBV6-6 and TRBJ2-1, with 9 positions matching TRBD2. The CDR3 covers 16 residues. Germline V gene data show CDR1 as MNHNY and CDR2 as SVGAGI (reference sequence). After removal of 6 bases from V and 4 bases from J, the junction contained 10 bases not matched to a gene. CDR3 DNA: TGTGCCAGCAGAACGGCACTAGCGGGTTCGTACAATGAGCAGTTCTTC. Protein: CASRTALAGSYNEQFF.